This TCR beta chain derives from a study of blood T cell repertoires in COVID-19. Per germline, CDR1 DFQATT and CDR2 SNEGSKA (reference sequence). Deletions cut 3 bases from V and 8 bases from J, with 20 bases between. The CDR3 is 15 residues long. Only in-frame clones appear in the TCRdb table, and some are missing; sequencing was by immunoSEQ multiplex PCR. Among 200,000 to 250,000 clones listed, roughly 87% were seen once. This receptor was taken from a woman younger than 35 who had recovered from COVID-19. The gene calls are TRBV20-1 and TRBJ2-1; D perhaps matches TRBD1 (5 bases). Specimen: peripheral blood. The CDR3 DNA reads TGCAGTGCTAGTCACAGGATCACAGTGGGCGATGAGCAGTTCTTC. Translated, it gives CSASHRITVGDEQFF.